This T cell receptor beta chain was identified during a study of identical twins. Ten or more counts support this clonotype. Its antigen is unidentified. A universal primer site was created by template switching, with the cDNA bearing unique molecular identifiers. From the 5' RACE reads, TCRdb called clonotypes with MiXCR, one entry per CDR3 protein. The profile shows roughly 230,000 distinct CDR3 sequences, around 8.8% of them singletons. Study-level points and caveats: In zero-insertion analyses, partial confounding could arise from invariant MAIT and iNKT cells. Modeled out-of-frame TCR alpha sharing in monozygotic twins fell below observed levels.

These data were also filed under a second study, of yellow fever vaccine responses in identical twins.

The TCR was taken from a young woman in good health. The sample comprised CD8+ T cells sorted from blood.

The CDR3 reads CASSLPGHPGNTIYF. The CDR3 nucleotides read TGTGCCAGCAGTCTCCCGGGACACCCTGGAAACACCATATATTTT. The chain has TRBV12-3 or TRBV12-4 and TRBJ1-3, with D perhaps TRBD1 (6 bases). This CDR3 has 15 residues. V lost 5 bases and J lost 2, with 13 bases in between.